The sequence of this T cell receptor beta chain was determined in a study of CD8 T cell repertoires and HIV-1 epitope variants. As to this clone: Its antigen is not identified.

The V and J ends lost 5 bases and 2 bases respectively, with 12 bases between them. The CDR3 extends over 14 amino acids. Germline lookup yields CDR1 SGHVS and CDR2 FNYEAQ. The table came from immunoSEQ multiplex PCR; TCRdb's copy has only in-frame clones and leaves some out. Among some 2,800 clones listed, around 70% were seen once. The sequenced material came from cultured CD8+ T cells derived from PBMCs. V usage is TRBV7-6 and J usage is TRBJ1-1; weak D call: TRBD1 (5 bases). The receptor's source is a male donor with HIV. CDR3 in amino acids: CASSLGVLNTEAFF. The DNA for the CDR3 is TGTGCCAGCAGCCTAGGGGTTCTTAACACTGAAGCTTTCTTT.